This T cell receptor (beta chain) comes out of a study of identical twins. Points from the study as a whole: For out-of-frame beta sequences, excess twin sharing was weaker. In zero-insertion analyses, partial confounding could arise from invariant MAIT and iNKT cells. Monozygotic twin pairs showed more out-of-frame TCR alpha sharing than models estimated.

The CDR3 has 15 residues. Germline V lookup: CDR1 SGHKS, CDR2 YYEKEE (reference sequence). V was pared by 4 bases and J by 5 bases, with 5 bases of the junction left unmatched. This clonotype was recorded a few times. What it binds is unknown. TCRdb independently ran MiXCR on the 5' RACE reads; one entry per CDR3 protein. This sample yields 600,000 to 850,000 distinct CDR3 sequences, of which roughly 20% are seen a single time; around 13% belongs to the top ten. The data also belong to a second study, concerning T cells expressing NK-cell markers. Turning to that study: A range of 1.0-7.0% of CD8+ T cells consisted of dominant NKG2C+ clonotypes in 5 or 6 donors.

What was sequenced was PBMCs. This sequence was found in a young woman in good health. The chain links TRBV5-5 to TRBJ2-3; 12 nucleotides align to TRBD2. The CDR3 protein is CASSTLAGGQDTQYF. CDR3 coding DNA: TGTGCCAGCAGCACGCTAGCGGGAGGGCAAGATACGCAGTATTTT.